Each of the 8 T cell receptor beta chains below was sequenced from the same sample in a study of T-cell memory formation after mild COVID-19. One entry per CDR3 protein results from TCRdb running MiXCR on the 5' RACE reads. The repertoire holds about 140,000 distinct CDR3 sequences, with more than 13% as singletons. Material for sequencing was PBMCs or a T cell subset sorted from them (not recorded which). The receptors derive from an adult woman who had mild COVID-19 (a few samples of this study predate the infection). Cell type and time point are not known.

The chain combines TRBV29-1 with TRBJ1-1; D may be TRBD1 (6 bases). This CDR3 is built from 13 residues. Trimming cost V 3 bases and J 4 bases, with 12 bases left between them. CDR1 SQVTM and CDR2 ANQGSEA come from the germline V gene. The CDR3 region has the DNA TGCAGCGTTGAGTCTGGGGGCGGCACTGAAGCTTTCTTT. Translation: CSVESGGGTEAFF.

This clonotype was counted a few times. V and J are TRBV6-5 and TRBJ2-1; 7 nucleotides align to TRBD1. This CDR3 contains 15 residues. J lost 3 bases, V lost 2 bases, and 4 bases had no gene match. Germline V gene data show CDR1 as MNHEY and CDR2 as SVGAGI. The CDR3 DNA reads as TGTGCCAGCAGTTACCCTAGGACAGGCTACAATGAGCAGTTCTTC. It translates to CASSYPRTGYNEQFF.

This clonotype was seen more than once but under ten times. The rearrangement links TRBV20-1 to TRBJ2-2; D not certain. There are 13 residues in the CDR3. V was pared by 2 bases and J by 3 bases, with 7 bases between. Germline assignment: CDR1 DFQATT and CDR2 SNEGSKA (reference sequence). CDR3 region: CSARSLDTGELFF. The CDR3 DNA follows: TGCAGTGCTAGAAGTCTCGACACCGGGGAGCTGTTTTTT.

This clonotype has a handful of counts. The CDR3 spells CASSPHLGETQYF. CDR3 DNA: TGCGCCAGCAGCCCACACCTCGGTGAGACCCAGTACTTC. The chain is built from TRBV4-1 and TRBJ2-5; D unresolved. The CDR3 covers 13 residues. Trimming shortened V by 4 bases and J by 5 bases, and 11 bases separated the two germline ends. CDR1 and CDR2 from the germline V gene are MGHRA and YSYEKL.

The CDR3 DNA reads TGTGCCAGCAGCTACGGTCCACCGGGCACAGATACGCAGTATTTT. Translating it yields CASSYGPPGTDTQYF. The chain carries TRBV7-2 and TRBJ2-3; D is ambiguous. CDR1 and CDR2 from the germline V gene are SGHTA and FQGNSA. V gave up 4 bases and J gave up 1 base, with 12 bases separating them. This CDR3 comprises 15 residues.

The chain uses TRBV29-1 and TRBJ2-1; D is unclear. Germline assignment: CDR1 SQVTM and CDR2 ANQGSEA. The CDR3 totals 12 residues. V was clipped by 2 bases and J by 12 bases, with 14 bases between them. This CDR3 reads CSVELFDSTQFF. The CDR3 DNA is TGCAGCGTTGAATTATTCGACTCCACGCAGTTCTTC.

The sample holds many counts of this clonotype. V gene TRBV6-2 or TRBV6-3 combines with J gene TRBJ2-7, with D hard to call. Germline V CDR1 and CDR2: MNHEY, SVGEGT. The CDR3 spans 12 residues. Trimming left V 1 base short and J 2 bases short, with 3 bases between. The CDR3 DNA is TGTGCCAGCAGTTACTTAGCCTACGAGCAGTACTTC. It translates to CASSYLAYEQYF.

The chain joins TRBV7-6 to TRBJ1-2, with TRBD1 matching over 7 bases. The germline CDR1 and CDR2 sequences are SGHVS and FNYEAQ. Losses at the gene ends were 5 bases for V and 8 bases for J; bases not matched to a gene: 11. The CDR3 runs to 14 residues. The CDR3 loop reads CASSPRTGVWGYTF. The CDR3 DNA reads TGTGCCAGCAGCCCAAGAACAGGGGTTTGGGGCTACACCTTC.